Presented here are 21 T cell receptor beta chains from one specimen sequenced in a study of human T cells and chemical hapten exposure (dated by TCRdb to about 2021). Total RNA was extracted from unfractionated whole blood collected in Tempus Blood RNA tubes. Libraries were constructed by 5' RACE. The sample was run on an Illumina MiSeq. Clones were called with MiXCR by TCRdb after fastp trimmed the public reads at Q25, and only in-frame beta chains were retained. Identical CDR3 protein sequences are pooled into one entry, listed with their most common genes and DNA. The sample data list some 150,000 distinct CDR3 sequences, and 4.1% of these were observed just once. In total, the top ten clones hold around 1.4% of the sample. The source is a female donor in good health.

The chain is built from TRBV4-3 and TRBJ2-1, with a possible D match to TRBD2 (6 bases). The CDR3 contains 17 residues. Trimming shortened V by 2 bases and J by 2 bases, and 16 bases separated the two germline ends. Germline assignment: CDR1 LGHNA and CDR2 YSLEER. In DNA, the CDR3 is TGCGCCAGCAGCCAACAAGCCCGACTAGGAGCCTACAATGAGCAGTTCTTC. Translation: CASSQQARLGAYNEQFF.

This clonotype was seen many times. The genes are TRBV29-1 and TRBJ1-2, with 8 bases fitting TRBD1. V was pared by 3 bases and J by 5 bases, with 8 bases of the junction left unmatched. The CDR3 totals 14 residues. Germline-derived CDR1 and CDR2 are SQVTM and ANQGSEA. The CDR3 protein is CSVEEPGQEYGYTF. In nucleotides, the CDR3 is TGCAGCGTTGAGGAGCCGGGACAGGAGTATGGCTACACCTTC. Combining the CDR3 with reference TRBV29-1 and TRBJ1-2 gives the whole variable domain SAVISQKPSRDICQRGTSLTIQCQVDSQVTMMFWYRQQPGQSLTLIATANQGSEATYESGFVIDKFPISRPNLTFSTLTVSNMSPEDSSIYLCSVEEPGQEYGYTFGSGTRLTVV.

This clonotype showed up many times. This chain joins TRBV2 and TRBJ1-2; 7 nucleotides match TRBD1. Germline trimming cut 6 bases from V and 4 bases from J; bases unmatched to any gene: 5. Germline lookup yields CDR1 SNHLY and CDR2 FYNNEI. The CDR3 runs 13 residues. The CDR3 loop is CASSGDSLYGYTF. Here the CDR3 DNA reads TGTGCCAGCAGCGGGGACAGCCTCTATGGCTACACCTTC.

The sample holds many counts of this clonotype. This chain connects TRBV7-9 to TRBJ2-2; D might be TRBD1 (5 bases). The germline V and J ends were trimmed by 3 bases and 0 bases, with 8 bases remaining between them. CDR3 length: 15 amino acids. Per germline, CDR1 SEHNR and CDR2 FQNEAQ (reference sequence). DNA for the CDR3: TGTGCCAGCAGCTTTGCAGGGCCGAACACCGGGGAGCTGTTTTTT. This encodes CASSFAGPNTGELFF.

This clonotype was picked up many times. This chain joins TRBV6-6 and TRBJ2-3, with 9 positions matching TRBD1. CDR1 and CDR2 (germline): MNHNY, SVGAGI (reference sequence). CDR3 length equals 15 residues. V was clipped by 6 bases and J by 5 bases; unmatched bases: 9. CDR3: CASRGTGRRQDTQYF. As DNA, the CDR3 is TGTGCCAGCAGGGGGACAGGGAGACGTCAAGATACGCAGTATTTT.

This clonotype showed up just a few times. This chain uses TRBV9 with TRBJ2-7, with TRBD2 matching 9 bases. Germline CDR1 and CDR2: SGDLS and YYNGEE. Trimming at V came to 3 bases and at J to 2 bases, leaving 6 bases not matched to a gene. The CDR3 runs to 15 residues. Written as DNA, the CDR3 is TGTGCCAGCAGCGAGGGGCTAGCGGGGACCTACGAGCAGTACTTC. Protein: CASSEGLAGTYEQYF.

This clonotype was detected many times. The V and J genes are TRBV7-2 and TRBJ1-5, with unresolved D. The germline gives CDR1 SGHTA, CDR2 FQGNSA. CDR3 length equals 12 residues. Trimming pared 7 bases from V and 2 bases from J, leaving 6 bases between. The CDR3 loop reads CASIWGNQPQHF. The CDR3 DNA follows: TGTGCCAGCATATGGGGCAATCAGCCCCAGCATTTT.

This chain links TRBV7-9 with TRBJ1-1, with 7 bases aligning to TRBD1. This CDR3 has 15 amino acids. CDR1 is SEHNR and CDR2 is FQNEAQ in the germline V gene (reference sequence). The ends lost 5 bases at V and 3 bases at J; junction bases unmatched: 9. The CDR3 reads CASSPHQGVDTEAFF. CDR3 nucleotides: TGTGCCAGCAGCCCTCACCAGGGGGTGGACACTGAAGCTTTCTTT.

This clonotype has ten or more counts. CDR3 nucleotide sequence: TGTGCCAGCAGACGGATGAACACTGAAGCTTTCTTT. Its protein product is CASRRMNTEAFF. The chain couples TRBV12-3 or TRBV12-4 to TRBJ1-1; D is uncertain. This CDR3 contains 12 residues. V dropped 6 bases and J dropped 0 bases, with 5 bases sitting between them.

This clonotype has ten or more counts. The gene calls are TRBV7-2 and TRBJ2-1, with TRBD2 matching 10 bases. V lost 1 base, J lost 2 bases, and 2 bases stayed unmatched. Germline V gene sequence: CDR1 SGHTA, CDR2 FQGNSA. The CDR3 spans 16 residues. CDR3 residues: CASSLGTSGAYNEQFF. CDR3 bases: TGTGCCAGCAGCTTAGGGACTAGCGGCGCCTACAATGAGCAGTTCTTC. The variable domain in full, with the rest retrieved from reference TRBV7-2 and TRBJ2-1, is GAGVSQSPSNKVTEKGKDVELRCDPISGHTALYWYRQSLGQGLEFLIYFQGNSAPDKSGLPSDRFSAERTGGSVSTLTIQRTQQEDSAVYLCASSLGTSGAYNEQFFGPGTRLTVL.

This clonotype was recorded many times. This chain joins TRBV6-6 and TRBJ1-2; D possibly corresponds to TRBD1 (5 bases). CDR1 MNHNY and CDR2 SVGAGI come from the germline V gene (reference sequence). The CDR3 is made up of 14 amino acids. Trimming stripped 2 bases from V and 3 bases from J, with 10 bases between. The CDR3 sequence: CASSYDGADYGYTF. CDR3 bases: TGTGCCAGCAGTTACGACGGGGCGGACTATGGCTACACCTTC.

The chain joins TRBV20-1 to TRBJ2-1, with D possibly matching TRBD2 (7 bases). The ends were cut back, 1 base at V and 4 bases at J, with 17 bases in the middle. Germline CDR1 and CDR2: DFQATT and SNEGSKA (reference sequence). The CDR3 has 16 residues. CDR3 in DNA: TGCAGTGCTAGAGCCGTGGCGGGGGCCGATTACAATGAGCAGTTCTTC. Translated, it gives CSARAVAGADYNEQFF.

This clonotype showed up many times. J is TRBJ1-5 and V is TRBV15; unclear D gene. Germline V lookup: CDR1 LNHNV, CDR2 YYDKDF (reference sequence). V lost 0 bases and J lost 5, with 17 bases in between. The CDR3 runs 17 residues. The CDR3: CATSRDGVRKGDQPQHF. For the CDR3, the DNA is TGTGCCACCAGCAGAGATGGCGTGAGAAAGGGTGATCAGCCCCAGCATTTT.

This clonotype was observed a few times. A much larger clone is a single base away; this may be a read error. The rearrangement links TRBV20-1 to TRBJ1-2; D is possibly TRBD1 (6 bases). The germline CDR1 and CDR2 sequences are DFQATT and SNEGSKA (reference sequence). This CDR3 region has 17 residues. Trimming removed 3 bases from V and 1 base from J, with 21 bases in between. CDR3 in amino acids: CSASLSTGAKVNYGYTF. The CDR3 DNA sequence: TGCAGTGCTAGTCTGTCGACAGGCGCAAAAGTTAACTATGGCTACACCTTC.

This clonotype was seen many times. The J gene is TRBJ2-6, the V gene TRBV7-3; D remains ambiguous. The CDR3 is 13 amino acids. The germline V gene encodes CDR1 SGHTA and CDR2 FQGTGA. The V end lost 3 bases, the J end lost 4 bases, and 4 bases lay between the germline ends. The CDR3 sequence: CASSFNGANVLTF. The CDR3 nucleotides are TGTGCCAGCAGCTTTAACGGGGCCAACGTCCTGACTTTC.

At least ten counts were recorded for this clonotype. J is TRBJ2-2 and V is TRBV5-4; no firm D call. The CDR3 has 12 amino acids. V lost 4 bases and J 6 bases, leaving 7 bases between the germline ends. Germline loops: CDR1 SGHNT, CDR2 YYREEE (reference sequence). CDR3 sequence (DNA): TGTGCCAGCAGCCACCGATCCGGGGAGCTGTTTTTT. Its translation: CASSHRSGELFF. The full variable domain, in which reference TRBV5-4 and TRBJ2-2 provide the parts outside the CDR3, is ETGVTQSPTHLIKTRGQQVTLRCSSQSGHNTVSWYQQALGQGPQFIFQYYREEENGRGNFPPRFSGLQFPNYSSELNVNALELDDSALYLCASSHRSGELFFGEGSRLTVL.

This clonotype occurred many times. The chain uses TRBV3-1 and TRBJ1-3, with D unclear. V was shortened by 2 bases and J by 2 bases, with 7 bases between the two germline ends. The CDR3 is made up of 14 amino acids. Germline assignment: CDR1 LGHDT and CDR2 YNNKEL (reference sequence). The CDR3 reads CASSQRRTGNTIYF. Here the CDR3 DNA reads TGTGCCAGCAGCCAACGAAGGACTGGAAACACCATATATTTT.

This clonotype appeared many times. This chain links TRBV19 with TRBJ2-7, with 13 bases aligning to TRBD2. CDR1 is LNHDA, CDR2 SQIVND, per germline (reference sequence). The CDR3 totals 15 residues. V lost 4 bases, J lost 4 bases, and 4 bases stayed unmatched. The CDR3 protein is CASSTRTSGGYEQYF. DNA of the CDR3: TGTGCCAGTAGTACTCGGACTAGCGGGGGATACGAGCAGTACTTC. Full variable domain (outside the CDR3, taken from reference TRBV19 and TRBJ2-7): DGGITQSPKYLFRKEGQNVTLSCEQNLNHDAMYWYRQDPGQGLRLIYYSQIVNDFQKGDIAEGYSVSREKKESFPLTVTSAQKNPTAFYLCASSTRTSGGYEQYFGPGTRLTVT.

This clonotype was seen many times. The gene calls are TRBV7-2 and TRBJ2-3, with D tentatively TRBD2 (6 bases). Germline CDR1 reads SGHTA; CDR2 reads FQGNSA. The CDR3 contains 14 residues. V lost 4 bases and J 3 bases, leaving 11 bases between the germline ends. The CDR3 nucleotides read TGTGCCAGCAGCTCGGGGACTGGTACAGATACGCAGTATTTT. Protein sequence: CASSSGTGTDTQYF.

This clonotype turned up a few times. A much larger clone lies a single base off, so this may be a read error. The chain has TRBV7-9 and TRBJ1-1; no clear D. Trimming took 5 bases from V and 5 from J, leaving 9 bases between them. CDR3 size: 12 residues. Germline V gives CDR1 SEHNR, CDR2 FQNEAQ (reference sequence). CDR3 loop: CASSRPATEAFF. DNA for the CDR3: TGTGCCAGCAGCCGCCCGGCAACTGAAGCTTTCTTT.

This clonotype occurred a few times. This rearrangement joins TRBV19 to TRBJ2-1; 16 bases line up with TRBD2. Germline V lookup: CDR1 LNHDA, CDR2 SQIVND (reference sequence). The V segment lost 6 bases and the J segment 13 bases; nucleotides outside the gene matches: 12. The CDR3 totals 16 residues. As DNA, the CDR3 is TGTGCCAGTAGCCCGCCCGGGACTAGCGGGGGGGCCTATCAGTTCTTC. Its translation is CASSPPGTSGGAYQFF.